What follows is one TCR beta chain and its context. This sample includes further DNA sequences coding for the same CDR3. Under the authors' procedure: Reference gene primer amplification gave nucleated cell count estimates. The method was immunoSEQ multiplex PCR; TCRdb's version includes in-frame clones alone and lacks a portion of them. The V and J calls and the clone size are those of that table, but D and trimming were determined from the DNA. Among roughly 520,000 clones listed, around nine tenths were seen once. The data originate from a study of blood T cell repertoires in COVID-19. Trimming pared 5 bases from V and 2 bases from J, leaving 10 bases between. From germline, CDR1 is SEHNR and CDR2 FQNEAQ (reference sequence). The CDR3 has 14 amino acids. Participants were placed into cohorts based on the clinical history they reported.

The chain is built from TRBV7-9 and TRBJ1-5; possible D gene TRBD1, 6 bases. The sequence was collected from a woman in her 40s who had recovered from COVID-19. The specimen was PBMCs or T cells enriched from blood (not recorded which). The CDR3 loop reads CASSGRGGNQPQHF. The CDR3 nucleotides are TGTGCCAGCAGCGGCAGGGGAGGCAATCAGCCCCAGCATTTT.